Listed below are T cell receptor beta chains from one sample, sequenced in a study of PD-1 blockade in classical Hodgkin lymphoma. Using immunoSEQ multiplex PCR, the repertoire was profiled, and TCRdb retains in-frame clones only, with some absent. Of roughly 36,000 clones in the sample, 77% were seen once. The source was peripheral blood mononuclear cells (PBMCs), collected before the fourth cycle of nivolumab. These receptors were collected from a human donor with classical Hodgkin lymphoma. The CDR3 runs from the conserved cysteine through the conserved F or W. Fields, in order: J gene, CDR3 length, clone size, V gene, D gene, CDR3 protein, CDR3 DNA. A D gene is named only where the DNA matches it firmly. The listing skips clone size in some rows; elsewhere it reads once, few, many or a size class.

>TRBJ2-7|14|-|TRBV11-1|-
CASSLVTGPYEQYF
TGTGCCAGCAGCTTAGTTACCGGACCCTACGAGCAGTACTTC
>TRBJ1-5|15|few|TRBV7-2|-
CASSLRRDSNQPQHF
TGTGCCAGCAGCTTAAGGAGGGATAGCAATCAGCCCCAGCATTTT
>TRBJ2-3|16|-|TRBV19|TRBD2
CASSISLAGGRDTQYF
TGTGCCAGTAGTATCAGCCTAGCGGGGGGCCGCGATACGCAGTATTTT
>TRBJ2-2|17|few|TRBV2|-
CASSEWGGLAGTGELFF
TGTGCCAGCAGTGAATGGGGGGGGCTTGCCGGCACCGGGGAGCTGTTTTTT
>TRBJ1-4|12|-|TRBV7-9|-
CASSLLNEKLFF
TGTGCCAGCAGCTTATTAAATGAAAAACTGTTTTTT
>TRBJ1-6|13|few|TRBV18|-
CASSPHYNSPLHF
TGTGCCAGCTCGCCCCATTATAATTCACCCCTCCACTTT
>TRBJ1-4|16|-|TRBV27|-
CASSKLPGHDNEKLFF
TGTGCCAGCAGCAAACTCCCGGGACACGATAATGAAAAACTGTTTTTT
>TRBJ1-1|14|-|TRBV21-1|-
CASSRGLMNTEAFF
TGTGCCAGCAGCAGGGGGCTGATGAACACTGAAGCTTTCTTT
>TRBJ1-4|14|-|TRBV7-9|TRBD1
CASSSDRGNEKLFF
TGTGCCAGCAGCTCAGACAGGGGGAATGAAAAACTGTTTTTT
>TRBJ1-5|14|-|TRBV6-5|TRBD1
CASSLTGFNQPQHF
TGTGCCAGCAGTTTGACAGGGTTCAATCAGCCCCAGCATTTT
>TRBJ1-1|14|-|TRBV5-1|-
CASSLETGNTEAFF
TGCGCCAGCAGCTTGGAAACAGGGAACACTGAAGCTTTCTTT
>TRBJ2-3|15|-|TRBV6-5|TRBD1
CASKTGTGGSYTQYF
TGTGCCAGCAAAACCGGGACAGGGGGGTCGTATACGCAGTATTTT
>TRBJ1-1|14|-|TRBV5-1|-
CASSLVGGDTEAFF
TGCGCCAGCAGCTTGGTGGGGGGCGACACTGAAGCTTTCTTT
>TRBJ1-1|13|once|TRBV6-1|-
CASSITGSTEAFF
TGTGCCAGCAGTATTACAGGGAGCACTGAAGCTTTCTTT
>TRBJ1-2|15|-|TRBV21-1|-
CASRKGYRKTYGYTF
TGTGCCAGCAGGAAAGGCTACAGAAAGACCTATGGCTACACCTTC
>TRBJ1-1|13|-|TRBV6-6|-
CASSYPGNTEAFF
TGTGCCAGCAGTTACCCGGGAAACACTGAAGCTTTCTTT
>TRBJ2-1|15|-|TRBV2|TRBD2
CASTEKRGGHNEQFF
TGTGCCAGCACTGAAAAGCGGGGGGGCCACAATGAGCAGTTCTTC
>TRBJ1-6|12|few|TRBV6-1|-
CASSDRISPLHF
TGTGCCAGCAGTGACAGGATTTCACCCCTCCACTTT
>TRBJ2-7|14|-|TRBV7-9|TRBD2
CASSRTGGKSEQYF
TGTGCCAGCAGCCGTACGGGGGGGAAATCCGAGCAGTACTTC
>TRBJ1-2|11|-|TRBV6-5|-
CASRGLYGYTF
TGTGCCTCCAGGGGCCTCTATGGCTACACCTTC
>TRBJ1-5|17|-|TRBV4-1|-
CASSQGWGPGGNQPQHF
TGCGCCAGCAGCCAAGGCTGGGGCCCGGGGGGCAATCAGCCCCAGCATTTT
>TRBJ1-5|15|once|TRBV7-8|-
CASSLLAGSNQPQHF
TGTGCCAGCAGCTTACTTGCTGGGAGCAATCAGCCCCAGCATTTT
>TRBJ2-3|16|-|TRBV18|-
CASSPLGTYSTDTQYF
TGTGCCAGCTCACCACTCGGGACATATTCCACAGATACGCAGTATTTT
>TRBJ1-6|15|-|TRBV5-4|-
CASSLAGAGISPLHF
TGTGCCAGCAGCTTGGCCGGAGCGGGAATTTCACCCCTCCACTTT
>TRBJ1-5|15|-|TRBV7-2|-
CASSLVGDSNQPQHF
TGTGCCAGCAGCTTGGTGGGGGATAGCAATCAGCCCCAGCATTTT
>TRBJ2-2|15|-|TRBV11-2|TRBD1
CASSKGTGGTGELFF
TGTGCCAGCAGCAAAGGGACAGGGGGTACCGGGGAGCTGTTTTTT
>TRBJ2-5|13|-|TRBV7-8|-
CASSLAGMETQYF
TGTGCCAGCAGCTTAGCTGGGATGGAGACCCAGTACTTC
>TRBJ2-7|15|-|TRBV30|-
CAWSAIPPPTYEQYF
TGTGCCTGGAGTGCGATCCCTCCCCCTACCTACGAGCAGTACTTC
>TRBJ1-6|15|-|TRBV5-4|-
CASSLAGGRNSPLHF
TGTGCCAGCAGCTTGGCGGGGGGCCGGAATTCACCCCTCCACTTT
>TRBJ1-2|17|-|TRBV4-2|TRBD1
CASSRTPLRQGDYGYTF
TGTGCCAGCAGCCGAACACCTCTTCGACAGGGAGACTATGGCTACACCTTC
>TRBJ1-1|14|medium-sized|TRBV4-2|-
CASSQVGLNLKAFF
TGTGCCAGCAGCCAAGTCGGGCTGAACCTGAAAGCTTTCTTT
>TRBJ2-7|13|-|TRBV29-1|-
CSVEGGSVNEQYF
TGCAGCGTTGAGGGGGGCAGTGTCAACGAGCAGTACTTC
>TRBJ2-7|16|-|TRBV28|TRBD2
CASSLETSGGPVEQYF
TGTGCCAGCAGTTTAGAGACTAGCGGGGGCCCGGTAGAGCAGTACTTC
>TRBJ2-7|12|-|TRBV28|TRBD1
CASSSTGVEQYF
TGTGCCAGCAGTTCCACAGGGGTCGAGCAGTACTTC
>TRBJ2-3|14|-|TRBV10-3|TRBD1
CAIKGQGATDTQYF
TGTGCCATCAAGGGACAGGGGGCCACAGATACGCAGTATTTT
>TRBJ1-1|16|-|TRBV9|-
CASSVALHGRDTEAFF
TGTGCCAGCAGCGTAGCTTTACACGGAAGAGACACTGAAGCTTTCTTT
>TRBJ1-3|13|few|TRBV18|-
CASSLGPGNTIYF
TGTGCCAGCTCACTAGGACCGGGAAACACCATATATTTT
>TRBJ2-7|12|-|TRBV4-2|-
CASSQNRYEQYF
TGTGCCAGCAGCCAGAACAGGTACGAGCAGTACTTC
>TRBJ2-7|15|-|TRBV7-9|TRBD2
CASSYPTGTTYEQYF
TGTGCCAGCAGCTACCCCACGGGGACTACCTACGAGCAGTACTTC
>TRBJ1-5|15|-|TRBV2|-
CASTPRAYSNQPQHF
TGTGCCAGCACCCCCCGGGCGTATAGCAATCAGCCCCAGCATTTT
>TRBJ1-1|15|once|TRBV6-5|TRBD1
CASSEGDSPHFRAFF
TGTGCCAGCAGCGAGGGGGACAGTCCCCACTTTCGGGCTTTCTTT
>TRBJ2-7|14|-|TRBV2|TRBD1
CASREWTGQYEQYF
TGTGCCAGCAGAGAATGGACAGGGCAATACGAGCAGTACTTC
>TRBJ1-5|13|once|TRBV4-3|-
CASSQDGNQPQHF
TGCGCCAGCAGCCAAGACGGAAATCAGCCCCAGCATTTT
>TRBJ2-1|13|few|TRBV4-1|TRBD1
CASSHRQGDEQFF
TGCGCCAGCAGCCATCGACAGGGAGACGAGCAGTTCTTC
>TRBJ1-1|14|-|TRBV28|-
CASSLGQDEGKAFF
TGTGCCAGCAGTTTAGGGCAGGATGAGGGTAAAGCTTTCTTT
>TRBJ2-1|17|-|TRBV7-9|TRBD2
CASSSSGSGGSYNEQFF
TGTGCCAGCAGCTCCAGCGGGTCGGGGGGCTCCTACAATGAGCAGTTCTTC
>TRBJ2-2|15|-|TRBV9|-
CASSVAPGGAGELFF
TGTGCCAGCAGCGTAGCCCCCGGGGGAGCCGGGGAGCTGTTTTTT
>TRBJ2-5|15|-|TRBV5-4|-
CASSQDTGKEETQYF
TGTGCCAGCAGCCAAGATACAGGGAAGGAAGAGACCCAGTACTTC
>TRBJ2-3|14|-|TRBV19|-
CASSISRGPDTQYF
TGTGCCAGTAGTATCTCCAGGGGCCCAGATACGCAGTATTTT
>TRBJ1-5|15|-|TRBV27|-
CASRQFSAANQPQHF
TGTGCCAGCAGGCAGTTCTCGGCAGCCAATCAGCCCCAGCATTTT
>TRBJ2-1|11|few|TRBV9|-
CASSVASEQFF
TGTGCCAGCAGCGTAGCCAGTGAGCAGTTCTTC
>TRBJ2-6|19|-|TRBV7-8|TRBD2
CASSLSRLAAISGANVLTF
TGTGCCAGCAGCTTATCTCGGCTAGCGGCAATCTCTGGGGCCAACGTCCTGACTTTC
>TRBJ1-3|17|few|TRBV2|-
CASSISGTFLSGNTIYF
TGTGCCAGCAGTATATCCGGGACTTTCCTCTCTGGAAACACCATATATTTT
>TRBJ1-3|15|-|TRBV19|-
CASSISQVSGNTIYF
TGTGCCAGTAGTATATCACAGGTCTCTGGAAACACCATATATTTT
>TRBJ2-7|11|large|TRBV11-2|-
CASSLGPEQYF
TGTGCCAGCAGCTTAGGGCCGGAGCAGTACTTC
>TRBJ1-2|16|-|TRBV5-4|-
CASSPIGGQGNYGYTF
TGTGCCAGCAGCCCCATCGGGGGGCAGGGAAACTATGGCTACACCTTC
>TRBJ2-1|17|-|TRBV12-5|TRBD1
CASGLDTGAERHNEQFF
TGTGCTAGTGGTTTAGATACAGGGGCCGAGCGCCACAATGAGCAGTTCTTC
>TRBJ2-3|16|-|TRBV7-6|TRBD2
CASSSIAGPFTDTQYF
TGTGCCAGCAGCTCCATAGCGGGCCCCTTTACAGATACGCAGTATTTT
>TRBJ1-4|14|-|TRBV2|-
CASTLERNGEKLFF
TGTGCCAGTACTTTGGAGAGGAACGGGGAAAAACTGTTTTTT
>TRBJ1-1|13|-|TRBV6-5|-
CASTYGVNTEAFF
TGTGCCAGCACCTATGGGGTGAACACTGAAGCTTTCTTT